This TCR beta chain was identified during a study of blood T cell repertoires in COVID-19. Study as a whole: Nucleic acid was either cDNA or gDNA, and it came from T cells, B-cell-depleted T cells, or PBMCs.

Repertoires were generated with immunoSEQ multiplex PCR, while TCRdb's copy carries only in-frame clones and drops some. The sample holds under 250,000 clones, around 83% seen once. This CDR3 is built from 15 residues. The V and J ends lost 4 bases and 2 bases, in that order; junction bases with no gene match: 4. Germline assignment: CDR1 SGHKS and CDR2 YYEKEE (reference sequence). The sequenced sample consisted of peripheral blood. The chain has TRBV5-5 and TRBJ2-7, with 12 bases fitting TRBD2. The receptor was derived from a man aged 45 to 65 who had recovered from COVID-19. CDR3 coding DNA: TGTGCCAGCAGCCGTCTAGCGGGAGGGCCCTACGAGCAGTACTTC. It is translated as CASSRLAGGPYEQYF.